This section outlines one TCR beta chain sequence together with its context. Other DNA sequences in this specimen translate into the identical CDR3. There are 12 residues in the CDR3. The germline V gene encodes CDR1 SEHNR and CDR2 FQNEAQ (reference sequence). Trimming removed 6 bases from V and 7 bases from J, with 10 bases in between. The record originates from a study of shared clonotypes between healthy human individuals. Terminally differentiated effector memory CD45RA+ cells were left out of the naive CD8 fraction, which was CD45RO-negative and positively selected for CCR7. Using immunoSEQ multiplex PCR, the repertoire was profiled, and TCRdb retains in-frame clones only, with some absent. The sample lists roughly 2,000,000 clones, roughly 95% seen once, with more than 0.9% in the top ten.

Sample: naive CD8+ T cells sorted from blood. The chain carries TRBV7-9 and TRBJ2-1; D ambiguous. The receptor was derived from a man aged 18 to 35 in good health. The CDR3 nucleotides are TGTGCCAGCAGTTCGGGTGGAAATGAGCAGTTCTTC. The encoded protein is CASSSGGNEQFF.